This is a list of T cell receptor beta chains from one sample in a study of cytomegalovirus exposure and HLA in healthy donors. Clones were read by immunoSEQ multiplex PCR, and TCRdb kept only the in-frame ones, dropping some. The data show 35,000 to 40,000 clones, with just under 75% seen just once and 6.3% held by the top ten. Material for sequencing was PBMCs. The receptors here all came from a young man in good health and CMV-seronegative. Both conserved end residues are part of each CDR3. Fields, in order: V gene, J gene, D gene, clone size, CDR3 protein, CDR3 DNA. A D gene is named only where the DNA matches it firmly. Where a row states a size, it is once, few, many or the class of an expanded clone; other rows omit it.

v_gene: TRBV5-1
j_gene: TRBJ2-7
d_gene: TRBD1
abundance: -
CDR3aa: CASSFEDRSYEQYF
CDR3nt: TGCGCCAGCAGCTTTGAGGACAGGTCATACGAGCAGTACTTC

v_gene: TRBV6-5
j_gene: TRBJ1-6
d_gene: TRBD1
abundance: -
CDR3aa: CASSRQGSMASPLHF
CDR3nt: TGTGCCAGCAGTAGACAGGGATCGATGGCTTCACCCCTCCACTTT

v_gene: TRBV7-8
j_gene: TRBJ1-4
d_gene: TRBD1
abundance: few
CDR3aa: CASSPQQGVKGTNEKLFF
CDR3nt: TGTGCCAGCAGCCCTCAACAGGGGGTAAAGGGGACTAATGAAAAACTGTTTTTT

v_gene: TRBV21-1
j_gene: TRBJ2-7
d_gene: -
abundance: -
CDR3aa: CASSKGLVLFLAGTYEQYF
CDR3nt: TGTGCCAGCAGCAAAGGTTTGGTGCTCTTCCTAGCGGGGACCTACGAGCAGTACTTC

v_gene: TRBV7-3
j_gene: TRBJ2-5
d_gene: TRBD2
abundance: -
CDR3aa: CASSLLAGAQETQYF
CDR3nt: TGTGCCAGCAGCCTTCTAGCGGGAGCACAAGAGACCCAGTACTTC

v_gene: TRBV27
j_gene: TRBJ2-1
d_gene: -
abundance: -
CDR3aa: CASRSLASSYNEQFF
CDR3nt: TGTGCCAGCAGATCACTAGCTAGCTCCTACAATGAGCAGTTCTTC

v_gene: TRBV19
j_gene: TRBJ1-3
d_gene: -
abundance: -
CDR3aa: CASSISTGNTIYF
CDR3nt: TGTGCCAGTAGTATATCAACTGGAAACACCATATATTTT

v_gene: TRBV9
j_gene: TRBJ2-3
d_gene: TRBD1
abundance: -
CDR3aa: CASSTPSRDRDTQYF
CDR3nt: TGTGCCAGCAGCACACCGTCCCGGGACAGGGATACGCAGTATTTT

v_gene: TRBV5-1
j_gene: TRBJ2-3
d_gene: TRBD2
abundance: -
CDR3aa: CASSRLAGEKDTQYF
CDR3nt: TGCGCCAGCAGCCGACTAGCGGGAGAGAAAGATACGCAGTATTTT

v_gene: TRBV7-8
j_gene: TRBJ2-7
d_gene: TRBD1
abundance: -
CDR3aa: CASSAEGQLSEQYF
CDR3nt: TGTGCCAGCAGCGCAGAGGGACAGCTCTCCGAGCAGTACTTC

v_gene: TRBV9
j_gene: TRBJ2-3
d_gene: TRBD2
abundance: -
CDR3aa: CASSVALAGVDTQYF
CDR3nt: TGTGCCAGCAGCGTAGCACTAGCGGGAGTCGATACGCAGTATTTT

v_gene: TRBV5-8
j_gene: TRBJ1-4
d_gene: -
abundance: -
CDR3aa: CASILGGQRNEKLFF
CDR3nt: -

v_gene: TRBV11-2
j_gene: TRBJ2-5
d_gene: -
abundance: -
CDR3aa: CASSLGPSTTSRETQYF
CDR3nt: TGTGCCAGCAGCTTAGGACCCTCAACAACTAGCAGAGAGACCCAGTACTTC

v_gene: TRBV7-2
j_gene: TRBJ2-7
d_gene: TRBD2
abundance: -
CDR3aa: CASSDSGGASYEQYF
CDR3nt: TGTGCCAGCAGCGATAGCGGGGGGGCCTCCTACGAGCAGTACTTC

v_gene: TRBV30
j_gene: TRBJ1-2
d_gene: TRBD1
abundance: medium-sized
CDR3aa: CAWSLLGTGTAGYTF
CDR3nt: TGTGCCTGGAGTCTACTCGGGACAGGGACGGCTGGCTACACCTTC

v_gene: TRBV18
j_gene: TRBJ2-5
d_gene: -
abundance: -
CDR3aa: CASSPREEGTQYF
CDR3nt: TGTGCCAGCTCACCACGGGAGGAGGGGACCCAGTACTTC

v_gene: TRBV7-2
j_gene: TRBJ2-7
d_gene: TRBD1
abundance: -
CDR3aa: CASSFITGGNYEQYF
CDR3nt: TGTGCCAGCAGCTTTATTACAGGGGGCAACTACGAGCAGTACTTC

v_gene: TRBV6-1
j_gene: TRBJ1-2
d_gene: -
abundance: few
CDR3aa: CASSLQGTNYGYTF
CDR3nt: TGTGCCAGCAGTCTACAGGGAACAAACTATGGCTACACCTTC

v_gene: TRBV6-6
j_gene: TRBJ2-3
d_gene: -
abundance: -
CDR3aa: CASSNLRDTQYF
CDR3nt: TGTGCCAGCAGCAACCTCCGGGATACGCAGTATTTT

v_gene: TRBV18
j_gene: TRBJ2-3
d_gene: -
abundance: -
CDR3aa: CASSPAGAYTQYF
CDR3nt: TGTGCCAGCTCACCCGCGGGGGCGTATACGCAGTATTTT

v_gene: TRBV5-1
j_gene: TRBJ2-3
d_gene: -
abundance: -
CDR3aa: CASSFSDSLPSTDTQYF
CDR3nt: TGCGCCAGCAGCTTTTCCGACAGCCTTCCTAGCACAGATACGCAGTATTTT

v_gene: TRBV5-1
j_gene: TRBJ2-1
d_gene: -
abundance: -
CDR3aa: CASSLGGGDPSYNEQFF
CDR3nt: TGCGCCAGCAGCTTGGGTGGCGGTGACCCTTCCTACAATGAGCAGTTCTTC

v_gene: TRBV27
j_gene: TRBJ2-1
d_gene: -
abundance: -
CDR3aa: CASSLSNRNAGKQFF
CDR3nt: TGTGCCAGCAGTTTATCTAACAGGAATGCAGGGAAGCAGTTCTTC

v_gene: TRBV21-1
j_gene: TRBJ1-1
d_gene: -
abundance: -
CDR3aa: CASSRGQGPMNTEAFF
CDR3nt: TGTGCCAGCAGCAGGGGACAGGGCCCTATGAACACTGAAGCTTTCTTT

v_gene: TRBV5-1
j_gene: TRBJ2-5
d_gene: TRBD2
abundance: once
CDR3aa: CASSLGLAGKETQYF
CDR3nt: TGCGCCAGCAGCTTGGGACTAGCGGGGAAAGAGACCCAGTACTTC

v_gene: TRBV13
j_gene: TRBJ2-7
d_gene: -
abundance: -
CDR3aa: CASSAGSIVSRTYEQYF
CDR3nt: TGTGCCAGCAGCGCAGGAAGTATCGTATCCAGAACCTACGAGCAGTACTTC

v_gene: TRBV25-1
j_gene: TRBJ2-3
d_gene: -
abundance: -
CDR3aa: CASSVGETTDTQYF
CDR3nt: TGTGCCAGCAGTGTGGGCGAAACGACAGATACGCAGTATTTT

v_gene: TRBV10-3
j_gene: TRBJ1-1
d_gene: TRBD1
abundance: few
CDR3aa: CAISDLGGTGGPEAFF
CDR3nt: TGTGCCATCAGTGATCTCGGCGGGACAGGGGGCCCGGAAGCTTTCTTT

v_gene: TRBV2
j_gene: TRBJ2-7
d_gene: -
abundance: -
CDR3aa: CASSGRVKGVARTYEQYF
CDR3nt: TGTGCCAGCAGTGGAAGGGTTAAGGGGGTAGCGAGGACCTACGAGCAGTACTTC

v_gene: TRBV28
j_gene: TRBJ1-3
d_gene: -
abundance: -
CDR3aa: CASKRDVGNTIYF
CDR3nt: TGTGCCAGCAAGCGGGACGTGGGAAACACCATATATTTT

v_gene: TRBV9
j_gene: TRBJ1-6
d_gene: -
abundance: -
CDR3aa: CASSVGLSSYNSPLHF
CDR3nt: TGTGCCAGCAGCGTAGGCCTTAGCTCCTATAATTCACCCCTCCACTTT

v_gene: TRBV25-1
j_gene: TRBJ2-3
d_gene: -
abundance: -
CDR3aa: CASSDRGYSTDTQYF
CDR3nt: TGTGCCAGCAGTGATAGGGGCTATAGCACAGATACGCAGTATTTT